This is a list of T cell receptor beta chains from one sample in a study of OX40 agonist ivuxolimab in advanced cancers. Assay: immunoSEQ multiplex PCR; the TCRdb copy retains only in-frame clones and omits some. The table has under 35,000 clones, roughly 90% seen once. The input for sequencing was CD4+ or CD8+ T cells sorted from blood, taken in a trial of the OX40 agonist ivuxolimab. The receptors derive from an adult with an advanced solid tumor such as melanoma, head and neck, liver or kidney cancer. Both conserved end residues are part of each CDR3. A D gene is named only where the DNA matches it firmly. Rows may omit the clone size; those that give it use once, few, many or a size class.

j_gene | abundance | v_gene | d_gene | len | CDR3nt | CDR3aa
TRBJ1-1 | . | TRBV7-2 | . | 13 | TGTGCCAGCAGCCGGCGGGGGAACACTGAAGCTTTCTTT | CASSRRGNTEAFF
TRBJ2-2 | . | TRBV29-1 | . | 15 | TGCAGCGTTGAAGTAGTAGGGGATGACACCGGGGAGCTGTTTTTT | CSVEVVGDDTGELFF
TRBJ2-7 | . | TRBV29-1 | . | 14 | TGCAGCGTTGTTGAGGTCTCGGGCTCCTACGAGCAGTACTTC | CSVVEVSGSYEQYF
TRBJ2-2 | once | TRBV6-6 | . | 16 | TGTGCCAGCAGTTACGCGCAAGGTCAAGGGCCCGGGGAGCTGTTTTTT | CASSYAQGQGPGELFF
TRBJ1-4 | . | TRBV11-2 | . | 16 | TGTGCCAGCAGCTTAGACGCCCTGCAGGGTCGAGAAAAACTGTTTTTT | CASSLDALQGREKLFF
TRBJ1-3 | . | TRBV11-2 | TRBD1 | 15 | TGTGCCAGCACCCGAGACAGGGGCTCTGGAAACACCATATATTTT | CASTRDRGSGNTIYF
TRBJ2-7 | once | TRBV28 | TRBD2 | 17 | TGTGCCAGCCCCGGACTAGCGGGGGGTCTAAGGGGCTACGAGCAGTACTTC | CASPGLAGGLRGYEQYF
TRBJ2-7 | . | TRBV5-1 | . | 15 | TGCGCCAGCAGCTTTACTTCCGGGACTTTATACGAGCAGTACTTC | CASSFTSGTLYEQYF
TRBJ2-3 | . | TRBV4-3 | TRBD2 | 18 | TGCGCCAGCAGCCAAGAGATTGCACTAGCGGCTTACACAGATACGCAGTATTTT | CASSQEIALAAYTDTQYF
TRBJ2-7 | . | TRBV11-2 | . | 13 | TGTGCCAGCAGCTTAGTAGGGTTTCACGAGCAGTACTTC | CASSLVGFHEQYF
TRBJ2-1 | . | TRBV19 | TRBD2 | 15 | TGTGCCAGTAGTTCCCGGACTAGCGTATACAATGAGCAGTTCTTC | CASSSRTSVYNEQFF
TRBJ2-7 | . | TRBV5-5 | TRBD2 | 15 | TGTGCCAGCAGCCTCGGGGGACTAGTATCCTACGAGCAGTACTTC | CASSLGGLVSYEQYF
TRBJ1-1 | . | TRBV7-9 | . | 13 | TGTGCCAGCAGCTACCACGCGAACACTGAAGCTTTCTTT | CASSYHANTEAFF
TRBJ1-6 | once | TRBV7-9 | TRBD1 | 17 | TGTGCCAGCAGCTTAGCCGCAGGGGGCTTCCATAATTCACCCCTCCACTTT | CASSLAAGGFHNSPLHF
TRBJ1-1 | once | TRBV27 | . | 14 | TGTGCCAGCAGTCAACAGGGATTTGTCACTGAAGCTTTCTTT | CASSQQGFVTEAFF
TRBJ2-7 | . | TRBV27 | . | 16 | TGTGCCAGCAGTTTAAATTTGGGGCAGGTATCTTACGAGCAGTACTTC | CASSLNLGQVSYEQYF
TRBJ2-7 | . | TRBV28 | TRBD2 | 18 | TGTGCCAGCTCCATCCCGGGACTAGCGGGAGGGCCCACCTACGAGCAGTACTTC | CASSIPGLAGGPTYEQYF
TRBJ1-1 | . | TRBV4-2 | TRBD1 | 13 | TGTGCCAGCGGGACAGGGCATGGCACTGAAGCTTTCTTT | CASGTGHGTEAFF
TRBJ1-4 | . | TRBV4-1 | . | 15 | TGCGCCAGCAGCCCCCACCACCACAGGGATGAAAAACTGTTTTTT | CASSPHHHRDEKLFF
TRBJ2-1 | . | TRBV7-3 | . | 12 | TGTGCCAGCAGCTTAATGGGCAATGAGCAGTTCTTC | CASSLMGNEQFF
TRBJ2-7 | once | TRBV5-1 | . | 14 | TGCGCCAGCAGCTTCGGGCGGTTAAACTACGAGCAGTACTTC | CASSFGRLNYEQYF
TRBJ2-2 | once | TRBV7-9 | . | 15 | TGTGCCAGCACCTCGTTCGAGGTCGGAGACGGGGAGCTGTTTTTT | CASTSFEVGDGELFF
TRBJ2-3 | . | TRBV7-9 | . | 13 | TGTGCCAGCAGCCCGGGATCGGGGGATACGCAGTATTTT | CASSPGSGDTQYF
TRBJ2-7 | . | TRBV27 | TRBD2 | 16 | TGTGCCAGCAGTTGGGGACTAGCGGGTCCGCTGGGGGAGCAGTACTTC | CASSWGLAGPLGEQYF
TRBJ2-5 | . | TRBV7-9 | TRBD2 | 17 | TGTGCCAGCAGCTTAGCCTGGTCGGGAGGCCGGAGGGAGACCCAGTACTTC | CASSLAWSGGRRETQYF
TRBJ2-1 | . | TRBV5-1 | TRBD2 | 14 | TGCGCCAGCAGCAGAGCGGGAGGGCCCAATGAGCAGTTCTTC | CASSRAGGPNEQFF
TRBJ1-3 | . | TRBV19 | . | 11 | TGTGCCAGTCGCCCTGGAAACACCATATATTTT | CASRPGNTIYF
TRBJ1-2 | . | TRBV20-1 | . | 9 | TGCAGTGCCGGGGTCGGCTACACCTTC | CSAGVGYTF
TRBJ2-3 | . | TRBV9 | TRBD2 | 15 | TGTGCCAGCAGCGTAGCTAGCGGGAGAACAGATACGCAGTATTTT | CASSVASGRTDTQYF
TRBJ2-1 | . | TRBV7-6 | TRBD2 | 15 | TGTGCCAGCAGCCCCCTAGCGGGAGGGACCTGGGAGCAGTTCTTC | CASSPLAGGTWEQFF